This T cell receptor (beta chain) was observed in a study of cytomegalovirus exposure and HLA in healthy donors. This clone was seen only a few times. The CDR3 runs 15 residues. Germline V CDR1 and CDR2: MNHNS, SASEGT. V dropped 3 bases and J dropped 4; count of bases not matched to a gene: 4. Clones were read by immunoSEQ multiplex PCR, and TCRdb kept only the in-frame ones, dropping some. Of roughly 150,000 clones listed, 84% are singletons. The gene calls are TRBV6-1 and TRBJ2-3, with 10 positions matching TRBD2. The TCR originated in a man aged 25-45 years in good health and CMV-seropositive. Sequenced material: PBMCs. CDR3 loop: CASSEVAGGSDTQYF. CDR3 DNA: TGTGCCAGCAGTGAGGTAGCGGGAGGCTCAGATACGCAGTATTTT.